The subject of this entry is one T cell receptor beta chain. Sequenced by immunoSEQ multiplex PCR; TCRdb stores in-frame clones only, minus some. The data show some 370,000 clones, 83% seen once. This sample stems from a study of Ad26.COV2.S vaccination and SARS-CoV-2 variants. Study information: Once or twice, 56 days apart, Ad26.COV2.S was delivered intramuscularly.

The CDR3 extends over 12 amino acids. Trimming left V 11 bases short and J 7 bases short, with 18 bases between. Looked up from germline, CDR1 is LNHDA and CDR2 is SQIVND (reference sequence). Treatment here: some 20 received Ad26.COV2.S at low or high dose, single or two shots; five or six received placebo; per-sample allocation not given. After the first vaccine or placebo injection, samples were drawn on day 63. The input for sequencing was peripheral blood, taken in a trial of Ad26.COV2.S vaccine versus placebo. This clonotype originated in a person between 18 and 60 years old who received the Ad26.COV2.S COVID-19 vaccine or a placebo. The chain combines TRBV19 with TRBJ2-7, with TRBD2 as a possible D gene (7 bases). The CDR3 DNA follows: TGTGCCTCGATGGGGGGGGCGCGTGAGCAGTACTTC. Protein sequence: CASMGGAREQYF.